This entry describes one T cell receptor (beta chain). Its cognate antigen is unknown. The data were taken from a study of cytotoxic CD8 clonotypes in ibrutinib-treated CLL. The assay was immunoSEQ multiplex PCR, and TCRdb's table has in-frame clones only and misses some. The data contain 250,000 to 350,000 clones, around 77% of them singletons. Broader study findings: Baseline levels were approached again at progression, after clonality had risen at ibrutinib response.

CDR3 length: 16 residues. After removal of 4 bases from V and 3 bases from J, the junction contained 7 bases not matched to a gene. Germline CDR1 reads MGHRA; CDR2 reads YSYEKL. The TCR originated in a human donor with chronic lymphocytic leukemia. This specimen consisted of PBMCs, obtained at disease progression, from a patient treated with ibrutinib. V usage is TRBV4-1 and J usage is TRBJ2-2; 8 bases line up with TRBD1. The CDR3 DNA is TGCGCCAGCAGCCTAAAGACAGGGGCTTACACCGGGGAGCTGTTTTTT. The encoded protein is CASSLKTGAYTGELFF.